These 26 T cell receptor beta chains were all obtained from the same sample, sequenced in a study of blood T cell repertoires in COVID-19. Measured with immunoSEQ multiplex PCR; TCRdb has only the in-frame clones, and not every one. This table holds around 200,000 clones, more than 70% found once. Sequenced sample: peripheral blood. The receptors come from a woman aged 45-59 years with acute or convalescent COVID-19.

V and J are TRBV5-6 and TRBJ1-6; D gene ambiguous. The germline CDR1 and CDR2 sequences are SGHDT and YYEEEE. This CDR3 is 14 amino acids long. V was pared by 4 bases and J by 6 bases, with 11 bases between. CDR3 sequence: CASSTEVFNSPLHF. DNA of the CDR3: TGTGCCAGCAGCACGGAGGTTTTTAATTCACCCCTCCACTTT.

The genes are TRBV7-3 and TRBJ2-1, with TRBD1 matching 8 bases. CDR3 length: 15 amino acids. CDR1 and CDR2 (germline): SGHTA, FQGTGA. Germline trimming cut 2 bases from V and 4 bases from J; bases unmatched to any gene: 4. CDR3 loop: CASSLGGQGYNEQFF. Written as DNA, the CDR3 is TGTGCCAGCAGCTTAGGTGGACAGGGTTACAATGAGCAGTTCTTC. Based on the CDR3 plus reference TRBV7-3 and TRBJ2-1, the full variable domain is GAGVSQTPSNKVTEKGKYVELRCDPISGHTALYWYRQSLGQGPEFLIYFQGTGAADDSGLPNDRFFAVRPEGSVSTLKIQRTERGDSAVYLCASSLGGQGYNEQFFGPGTRLTVL.

The chain joins TRBV5-8 to TRBJ1-5; TRBD1 agrees at 7 bases. The CDR3 length is 17 residues. The germline gives CDR1 SGHTS, CDR2 YDEGEE. V shed 0 bases, J shed 0 bases, and the junction held 6 bases outside the gene matches. CDR3 DNA sequence: TGTGCCAGCAGCTTGGATCAGACAGGGTATAGCAATCAGCCCCAGCATTTT. Translation: CASSLDQTGYSNQPQHF.

The chain links TRBV2 to TRBJ1-1; no reliable D call. Germline loops: CDR1 SNHLY, CDR2 FYNNEI. The CDR3 is 13 residues long. The ends were cut back, 7 bases at V and 8 bases at J, with 17 bases in the middle. The DNA of the CDR3 is TGTGCCAGCACCCCGCAGGAGGGTAGGGAAGCTTTCTTT. Protein: CASTPQEGREAFF. The full variable domain, its missing parts supplied by reference TRBV2 and TRBJ1-1, is EPEVTQTPSHQVTQMGQEVILRCVPISNHLYFYWYRQILGQKVEFLVSFYNNEISEKSEIFDDQFSVERPDGSNFTLKIRSTKLEDSAMYFCASTPQEGREAFFGQGTRLTVV.

This clone has just a few counts. The rearrangement links TRBV19 to TRBJ1-6, with no clear D. CDR1 is LNHDA and CDR2 is SQIVND in the germline V gene (reference sequence). The V end was cut by 4 bases, the J end by 5 bases, with 12 bases between. This CDR3 comprises 15 residues. The CDR3 DNA sequence: TGTGCCAGTAGTACATGGGTGGAGGATAATTCACCCCTCCACTTT. Translating gives CASSTWVEDNSPLHF.

This chain connects TRBV5-4 to TRBJ2-1; 9 bases match TRBD2. The CDR3 totals 15 residues. The V gene's germline CDR1 is SGHNT and CDR2 YYREEE (reference sequence). J was trimmed by 7 bases and V by 2 bases; bases with no gene match: 7. The CDR3 region has the DNA TGTGCCAGCAGCTTTGAAATAGCGGGAGAAAATGAGCAGTTCTTC. Amino acids: CASSFEIAGENEQFF. Full variable domain (rest looked up from reference TRBV5-4 and TRBJ2-1): ETGVTQSPTHLIKTRGQQVTLRCSSQSGHNTVSWYQQALGQGPQFIFQYYREEENGRGNFPPRFSGLQFPNYSSELNVNALELDDSALYLCASSFEIAGENEQFFGPGTRLTVL.

This clone was detected a few times. The chain has TRBV5-1 and TRBJ2-7; D gene ambiguous. The CDR3 loop spans 13 amino acids. Trimming pared 0 bases from V and 1 base from J, leaving 5 bases between. Looked up from germline, CDR1 is SGHRS and CDR2 is YFSETQ. CDR3 sequence (DNA): TGCGCCAGCAGCTTGGAACTTTCCTACGAGCAGTACTTC. This gives the protein CASSLELSYEQYF.

The rearrangement joins TRBV11-2 to TRBJ2-2; D uncertain. With 5 bases removed from V and 1 base from J, the gap between germline ends came to 11 bases. This CDR3 region has 15 residues. The germline V gene encodes CDR1 SGHAT and CDR2 FQNNGV. This CDR3 reads CASSPRRQNTGELFF. DNA of the CDR3: TGTGCCAGCAGCCCCCGAAGACAGAACACCGGGGAGCTGTTTTTT.

The chain links TRBV11-2 to TRBJ2-2; 7 bases are a match to TRBD1. The length of the CDR3 is 16 residues. CDR1 is SGHAT and CDR2 is FQNNGV in the germline V gene. Trimming cost V 5 bases and J 4 bases; bases outside gene matches: 10. The CDR3 DNA follows: TGTGCCAGCAGCCGAACAGGGGTCCTGGGCACCGGGGAGCTGTTTTTT. Translating gives CASSRTGVLGTGELFF.

CDR3 region: CASSFPISSAGVPIQYF. In DNA, the CDR3 is TGTGCCAGCAGCTTCCCAATCTCTAGCGCCGGGGTCCCAATTCAGTACTTC. This chain connects TRBV5-6 to TRBJ2-4; weak D call: TRBD2 (6 bases). Per the germline V gene, CDR1 is SGHDT and CDR2 is YYEEEE. This CDR3 is built from 17 residues. V lost 2 bases and J 10 bases, leaving 25 bases between the germline ends.

This chain joins TRBV6-1 and TRBJ1-1; the D gene is possibly TRBD1 (5 bases). Trimming stripped 2 bases from V and 6 bases from J, with 16 bases between. CDR3 length: 15 amino acids. Germline V gene lookup returns CDR1 MNHNS and CDR2 SASEGT. The CDR3 loop reads CASSESRQIWAEAFF. CDR3 DNA sequence: TGTGCCAGCAGTGAATCAAGACAGATTTGGGCTGAAGCTTTCTTT.

The chain carries TRBV9 and TRBJ2-7; 8 positions agree with TRBD2. This CDR3 contains 15 residues. V dropped 0 bases and J dropped 7; count of bases not matched to a gene: 9. Germline assignment: CDR1 SGDLS and CDR2 YYNGEE. CDR3 loop: CASSVGAGGPGEQYF. The CDR3 DNA follows: TGTGCCAGCAGCGTAGGGGCGGGAGGCCCTGGGGAGCAGTACTTC.

This sequence joins TRBV28 and TRBJ2-1; 7 bases match TRBD2. The CDR3 totals 12 residues. The J segment lost 13 bases and the V segment lost 5 bases, leaving 8 bases of the junction unmatched. Germline-derived CDR1 and CDR2 are MDHEN and SYDVKM. CDR3 coding DNA: TGTGCCAGCAGTCCACAAAGACTAGCCCAGTTCTTC. It yields the protein CASSPQRLAQFF.

The V gene is TRBV19, the J gene TRBJ1-3; D may be TRBD1 (6 bases). Germline V gene lookup returns CDR1 LNHDA and CDR2 SQIVND (reference sequence). The CDR3 length is 15 residues. Trimming cost V 7 bases and J 2 bases, with 15 bases left between them. The DNA for the CDR3 is TGTGCCAGTACGCATGGCACAGGGACTGGAAACACCATATATTTT. Protein product: CASTHGTGTGNTIYF.

V usage is TRBV11-2 and J usage is TRBJ2-5, with 9 bases fitting TRBD2. This CDR3 spans 15 amino acids. Germline CDR1 and CDR2: SGHAT and FQNNGV. The junction had 7 bases not matched to a gene; V was cut back by 5 bases and J by 3 bases. The CDR3 coding sequence is TGTGCCAGCAGCCCAAGACTAGCGGTAAAAGAGACCCAGTACTTC. It yields the protein CASSPRLAVKETQYF.

This clone was counted a few times. The rearrangement links TRBV13 to TRBJ2-2, with a possible D match to TRBD1 (7 bases). Per germline, CDR1 PRHDT and CDR2 FYEKMQ (reference sequence). The V and J ends lost 0 bases and 1 base respectively, with 12 bases between them. CDR3 length: 17 amino acids. CDR3 sequence: CASSLGWQGGNTGELFF. As DNA, the CDR3 is TGTGCCAGCAGCTTAGGCTGGCAGGGGGGGAACACCGGGGAGCTGTTTTTT.

This chain joins TRBV4-1 and TRBJ2-1; 14 positions agree with TRBD2. Germline assignment: CDR1 MGHRA and CDR2 YSYEKL. V shed 4 bases and J 9 bases; nucleotides not matched to a gene: 5. The CDR3 runs 15 residues. CDR3 in amino acids: CASSLGLAGVTEQFF. DNA of the CDR3: TGCGCCAGCAGCCTGGGACTAGCGGGAGTCACTGAGCAGTTCTTC.

The chain uses TRBV5-1 and TRBJ2-5; 9 positions agree with TRBD2. Germline V lookup: CDR1 SGHRS, CDR2 YFSETQ. Trimming removed 0 bases from V and 2 bases from J; junction bases left unmatched: 11. This CDR3 is 18 amino acids long. The CDR3 sequence: CASSLVGQGLALQETQYF. The CDR3 nucleotides read TGCGCCAGCAGCTTGGTCGGCCAGGGACTAGCACTACAAGAGACCCAGTACTTC. Full variable domain (remainder filled in from reference TRBV5-1 and TRBJ2-5): KAGVTQTPRYLIKTRGQQVTLSCSPISGHRSVSWYQQTPGQGLQFLFEYFSETQRNKGNFPGRFSGRQFSNSRSEMNVSTLELGDSALYLCASSLVGQGLALQETQYFGPGTRLLVL.

The chain joins TRBV20-1 to TRBJ2-1, with D maybe TRBD2 (6 bases). CDR1 and CDR2 from the germline V gene are DFQATT and SNEGSKA (reference sequence). This CDR3 is built from 10 residues. The V and J ends lost 5 bases and 12 bases respectively, with 11 bases between them. The CDR3 DNA is TGCAGTGCTTTCGAGCGGGCGCAGTTCTTC. This translates into CSAFERAQFF.

V and J are TRBV11-3 and TRBJ2-3; D remains unclear. V lost 5 bases to trimming and J lost 2 bases, with 14 bases between them. Germline V lookup: CDR1 SGHNT, CDR2 YENEEA. The CDR3 is 15 residues long. CDR3 DNA: TGTGCCAGCAGCGCAGGCGCTGTTAACACAGATACGCAGTATTTT. Translated: CASSAGAVNTDTQYF.

This clone has only one observation. The rearrangement uses TRBV2 and TRBJ1-2; the D is unclear. The CDR3 runs 14 residues. CDR1 and CDR2 (germline): SNHLY, FYNNEI. V was shortened by 6 bases and J by 4 bases, with 15 bases between the two germline ends. The DNA of the CDR3 is TGTGCCAGCAGGGCCTCTGTCCCCCTCTATGGCTACACCTTC. It yields the protein CASRASVPLYGYTF. The full variable domain, completed using reference TRBV2 and TRBJ1-2, is EPEVTQTPSHQVTQMGQEVILRCVPISNHLYFYWYRQILGQKVEFLVSFYNNEISEKSEIFDDQFSVERPDGSNFTLKIRSTKLEDSAMYFCASRASVPLYGYTFGSGTRLTVV.

This sequence joins TRBV19 and TRBJ2-1; D perhaps matches TRBD2 (5 bases). The CDR3 is 13 amino acids. V was shortened by 3 bases and J by 6 bases, with 9 bases between the two germline ends. Germline CDR1 LNHDA, CDR2 SQIVND (reference sequence). The CDR3 here is CASSMVDFNEQFF. In DNA form, the CDR3 reads TGTGCCAGTAGTATGGTGGACTTCAATGAGCAGTTCTTC.

The J gene is TRBJ2-5, the V gene TRBV6-6; maybe TRBD2 (5 bases). V lost 5 bases, J lost 5 bases, and 9 bases lay in between. The CDR3 length is 12 residues. CDR1 and CDR2 (germline): MNHNY, SVGAGI (reference sequence). The CDR3, as DNA: TGTGCCAGCAGTGCTCCGGGGGAGACCCAGTACTTC. Its translation is CASSAPGETQYF.

The chain recombines TRBV28 with TRBJ2-5; maybe TRBD2 (5 bases). CDR1 MDHEN and CDR2 SYDVKM come from the germline V gene. This CDR3 has 14 residues. The V gene lost 4 bases and the J gene lost 0 bases, with 9 bases spanning the gap. CDR3 DNA: TGTGCCAGCAGTTCCAGCGGCGACCAAGAGACCCAGTACTTC. Protein product: CASSSSGDQETQYF.

V gene TRBV4-1 combines with J gene TRBJ1-5; 8 bases are shared with TRBD1. V lost 0 bases and J lost 7; bases outside the gene matches: 5. The CDR3 has 15 amino acids. CDR1 is MGHRA, CDR2 YSYEKL, per germline. CDR3 DNA: TGCGCCAGCAGCCAAGACAGGGGGCAAAGCCAGCCCCAGCATTTT. Its protein is CASSQDRGQSQPQHF.

This chain links TRBV6-6 with TRBJ2-7, with 7 bases that match TRBD2. Per germline, CDR1 MNHNY and CDR2 SVGAGI (reference sequence). The trim removed 6 bases at V and 9 bases at J, leaving 5 bases unmatched. This CDR3 is 11 amino acids long. CDR3 protein: CASSPGLPQYF. The CDR3 DNA reads TGTGCCAGCAGCCCGGGACTACCGCAGTACTTC.